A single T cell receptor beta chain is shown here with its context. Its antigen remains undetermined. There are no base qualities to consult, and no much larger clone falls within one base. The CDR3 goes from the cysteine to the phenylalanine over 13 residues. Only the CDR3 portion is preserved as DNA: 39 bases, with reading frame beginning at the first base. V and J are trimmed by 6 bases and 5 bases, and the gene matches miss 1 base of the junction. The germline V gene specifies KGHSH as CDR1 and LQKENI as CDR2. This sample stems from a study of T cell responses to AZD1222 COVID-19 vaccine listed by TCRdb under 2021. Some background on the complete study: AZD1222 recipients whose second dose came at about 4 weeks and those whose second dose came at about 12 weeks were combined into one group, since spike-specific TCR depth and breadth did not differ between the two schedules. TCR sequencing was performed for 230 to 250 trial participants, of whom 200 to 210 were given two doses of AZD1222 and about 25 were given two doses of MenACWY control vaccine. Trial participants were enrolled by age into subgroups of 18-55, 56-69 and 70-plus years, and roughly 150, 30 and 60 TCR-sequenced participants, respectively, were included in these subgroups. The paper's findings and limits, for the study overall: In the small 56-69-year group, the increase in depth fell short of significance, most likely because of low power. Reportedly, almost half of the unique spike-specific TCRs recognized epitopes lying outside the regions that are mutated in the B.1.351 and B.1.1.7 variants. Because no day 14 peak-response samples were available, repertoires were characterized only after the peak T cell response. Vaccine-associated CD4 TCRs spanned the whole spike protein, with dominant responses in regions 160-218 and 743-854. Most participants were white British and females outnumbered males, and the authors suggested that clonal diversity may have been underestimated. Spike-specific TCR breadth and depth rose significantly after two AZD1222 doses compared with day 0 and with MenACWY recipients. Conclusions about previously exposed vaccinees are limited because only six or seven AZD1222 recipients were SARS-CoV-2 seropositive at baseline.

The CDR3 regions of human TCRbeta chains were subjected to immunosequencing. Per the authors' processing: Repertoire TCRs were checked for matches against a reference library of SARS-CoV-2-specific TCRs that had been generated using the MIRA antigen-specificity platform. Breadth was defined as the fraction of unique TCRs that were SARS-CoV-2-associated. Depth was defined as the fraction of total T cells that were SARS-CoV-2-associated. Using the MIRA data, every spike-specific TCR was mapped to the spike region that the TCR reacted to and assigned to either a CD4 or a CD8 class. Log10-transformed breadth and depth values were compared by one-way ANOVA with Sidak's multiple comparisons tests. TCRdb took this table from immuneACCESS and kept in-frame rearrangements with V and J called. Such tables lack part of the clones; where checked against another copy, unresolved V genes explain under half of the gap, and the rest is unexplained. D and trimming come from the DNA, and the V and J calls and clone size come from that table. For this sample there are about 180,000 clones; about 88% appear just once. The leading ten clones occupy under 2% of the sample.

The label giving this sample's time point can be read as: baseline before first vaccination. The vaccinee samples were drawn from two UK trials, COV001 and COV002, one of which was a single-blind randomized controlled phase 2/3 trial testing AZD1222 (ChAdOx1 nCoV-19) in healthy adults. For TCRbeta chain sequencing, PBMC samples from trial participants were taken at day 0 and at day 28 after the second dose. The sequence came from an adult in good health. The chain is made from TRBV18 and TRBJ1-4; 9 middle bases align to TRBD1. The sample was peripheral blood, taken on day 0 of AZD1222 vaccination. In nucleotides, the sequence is TGTGCCAGCTCCGGGACAGGGAATGAAAAACTGTTTTTT. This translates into CASSGTGNEKLFF.